This T cell receptor (beta chain) was sequenced during a study of Graves' ophthalmopathy and Graves' hyperthyroidism. Study background: Ophthalmopathy not arising within 18 months of follow-up defined hyperthyroidism as stable. Notes on the study in general: The model achieved 70.59% sensitivity and roughly 72% specificity for ophthalmopathy progression.

Exclusion covered patients with other autoimmune diseases or uncontrolled infections (as well as pregnancy or lactation). Scientists amplified the TCR beta CDR3 regions from RNA transcripts. RT-PCR with HTBI primers came first, then second-round multiplex PCR. Each CDR3 protein is one row after TCRdb ran MiXCR on the multiplex PCR reads. The sample consists of some 1.1 million distinct CDR3 sequences, less than 45% of them appearing once. CDR3 length: 15 residues. After removal of 4 bases from V and 8 bases from J, the junction contained 6 bases not matched to a gene. This clonotype was detected many times. The antigen remains unidentified.

This TCR came from an adult man with Graves' hyperthyroidism. The genes are TRBV12-3 or TRBV12-4 and TRBJ1-5; TRBD1 aligns across 12 bases. The sequenced material came from peripheral blood or thyroid tissue (not recorded which). In DNA form, the CDR3 reads TGTGCCAGCAGTTCCGGGACAGGGGGCAGGGAGCCCCAGCATTTT. This gives the protein CASSSGTGGREPQHF.